The entry that follows covers one T cell receptor beta chain sequence. As handled by the study authors: Reference gene primer amplification in the assay estimated nucleated cell counts. TCRdb's copy holds only in-frame clones and misses some; the assay was immunoSEQ multiplex PCR. Clone size and V and J calls were adopted from that table, with D and trimming inferred from the DNA. Of roughly 160,000 clones in the sample, about four fifths were seen once. The data were obtained in a study of blood T cell repertoires in COVID-19. About the study: The study drew acute and convalescent COVID-19 samples from the United States, Italy and Spain.

The V segment lost 4 bases and the J segment 5 bases; nucleotides outside the gene matches: 7. From germline, CDR1 is SGHRS and CDR2 YFSETQ. CDR3 length: 15 amino acids. The sequenced sample was peripheral blood. This TCR derives from a woman aged 80 or older with active or convalescent COVID-19. V and J are TRBV5-1 and TRBJ2-5, with 11 nucleotides matching TRBD2. CDR3: CASSGGLAAGETQYF. The DNA for the CDR3 is TGCGCCAGCAGCGGGGGACTAGCGGCTGGGGAGACCCAGTACTTC.